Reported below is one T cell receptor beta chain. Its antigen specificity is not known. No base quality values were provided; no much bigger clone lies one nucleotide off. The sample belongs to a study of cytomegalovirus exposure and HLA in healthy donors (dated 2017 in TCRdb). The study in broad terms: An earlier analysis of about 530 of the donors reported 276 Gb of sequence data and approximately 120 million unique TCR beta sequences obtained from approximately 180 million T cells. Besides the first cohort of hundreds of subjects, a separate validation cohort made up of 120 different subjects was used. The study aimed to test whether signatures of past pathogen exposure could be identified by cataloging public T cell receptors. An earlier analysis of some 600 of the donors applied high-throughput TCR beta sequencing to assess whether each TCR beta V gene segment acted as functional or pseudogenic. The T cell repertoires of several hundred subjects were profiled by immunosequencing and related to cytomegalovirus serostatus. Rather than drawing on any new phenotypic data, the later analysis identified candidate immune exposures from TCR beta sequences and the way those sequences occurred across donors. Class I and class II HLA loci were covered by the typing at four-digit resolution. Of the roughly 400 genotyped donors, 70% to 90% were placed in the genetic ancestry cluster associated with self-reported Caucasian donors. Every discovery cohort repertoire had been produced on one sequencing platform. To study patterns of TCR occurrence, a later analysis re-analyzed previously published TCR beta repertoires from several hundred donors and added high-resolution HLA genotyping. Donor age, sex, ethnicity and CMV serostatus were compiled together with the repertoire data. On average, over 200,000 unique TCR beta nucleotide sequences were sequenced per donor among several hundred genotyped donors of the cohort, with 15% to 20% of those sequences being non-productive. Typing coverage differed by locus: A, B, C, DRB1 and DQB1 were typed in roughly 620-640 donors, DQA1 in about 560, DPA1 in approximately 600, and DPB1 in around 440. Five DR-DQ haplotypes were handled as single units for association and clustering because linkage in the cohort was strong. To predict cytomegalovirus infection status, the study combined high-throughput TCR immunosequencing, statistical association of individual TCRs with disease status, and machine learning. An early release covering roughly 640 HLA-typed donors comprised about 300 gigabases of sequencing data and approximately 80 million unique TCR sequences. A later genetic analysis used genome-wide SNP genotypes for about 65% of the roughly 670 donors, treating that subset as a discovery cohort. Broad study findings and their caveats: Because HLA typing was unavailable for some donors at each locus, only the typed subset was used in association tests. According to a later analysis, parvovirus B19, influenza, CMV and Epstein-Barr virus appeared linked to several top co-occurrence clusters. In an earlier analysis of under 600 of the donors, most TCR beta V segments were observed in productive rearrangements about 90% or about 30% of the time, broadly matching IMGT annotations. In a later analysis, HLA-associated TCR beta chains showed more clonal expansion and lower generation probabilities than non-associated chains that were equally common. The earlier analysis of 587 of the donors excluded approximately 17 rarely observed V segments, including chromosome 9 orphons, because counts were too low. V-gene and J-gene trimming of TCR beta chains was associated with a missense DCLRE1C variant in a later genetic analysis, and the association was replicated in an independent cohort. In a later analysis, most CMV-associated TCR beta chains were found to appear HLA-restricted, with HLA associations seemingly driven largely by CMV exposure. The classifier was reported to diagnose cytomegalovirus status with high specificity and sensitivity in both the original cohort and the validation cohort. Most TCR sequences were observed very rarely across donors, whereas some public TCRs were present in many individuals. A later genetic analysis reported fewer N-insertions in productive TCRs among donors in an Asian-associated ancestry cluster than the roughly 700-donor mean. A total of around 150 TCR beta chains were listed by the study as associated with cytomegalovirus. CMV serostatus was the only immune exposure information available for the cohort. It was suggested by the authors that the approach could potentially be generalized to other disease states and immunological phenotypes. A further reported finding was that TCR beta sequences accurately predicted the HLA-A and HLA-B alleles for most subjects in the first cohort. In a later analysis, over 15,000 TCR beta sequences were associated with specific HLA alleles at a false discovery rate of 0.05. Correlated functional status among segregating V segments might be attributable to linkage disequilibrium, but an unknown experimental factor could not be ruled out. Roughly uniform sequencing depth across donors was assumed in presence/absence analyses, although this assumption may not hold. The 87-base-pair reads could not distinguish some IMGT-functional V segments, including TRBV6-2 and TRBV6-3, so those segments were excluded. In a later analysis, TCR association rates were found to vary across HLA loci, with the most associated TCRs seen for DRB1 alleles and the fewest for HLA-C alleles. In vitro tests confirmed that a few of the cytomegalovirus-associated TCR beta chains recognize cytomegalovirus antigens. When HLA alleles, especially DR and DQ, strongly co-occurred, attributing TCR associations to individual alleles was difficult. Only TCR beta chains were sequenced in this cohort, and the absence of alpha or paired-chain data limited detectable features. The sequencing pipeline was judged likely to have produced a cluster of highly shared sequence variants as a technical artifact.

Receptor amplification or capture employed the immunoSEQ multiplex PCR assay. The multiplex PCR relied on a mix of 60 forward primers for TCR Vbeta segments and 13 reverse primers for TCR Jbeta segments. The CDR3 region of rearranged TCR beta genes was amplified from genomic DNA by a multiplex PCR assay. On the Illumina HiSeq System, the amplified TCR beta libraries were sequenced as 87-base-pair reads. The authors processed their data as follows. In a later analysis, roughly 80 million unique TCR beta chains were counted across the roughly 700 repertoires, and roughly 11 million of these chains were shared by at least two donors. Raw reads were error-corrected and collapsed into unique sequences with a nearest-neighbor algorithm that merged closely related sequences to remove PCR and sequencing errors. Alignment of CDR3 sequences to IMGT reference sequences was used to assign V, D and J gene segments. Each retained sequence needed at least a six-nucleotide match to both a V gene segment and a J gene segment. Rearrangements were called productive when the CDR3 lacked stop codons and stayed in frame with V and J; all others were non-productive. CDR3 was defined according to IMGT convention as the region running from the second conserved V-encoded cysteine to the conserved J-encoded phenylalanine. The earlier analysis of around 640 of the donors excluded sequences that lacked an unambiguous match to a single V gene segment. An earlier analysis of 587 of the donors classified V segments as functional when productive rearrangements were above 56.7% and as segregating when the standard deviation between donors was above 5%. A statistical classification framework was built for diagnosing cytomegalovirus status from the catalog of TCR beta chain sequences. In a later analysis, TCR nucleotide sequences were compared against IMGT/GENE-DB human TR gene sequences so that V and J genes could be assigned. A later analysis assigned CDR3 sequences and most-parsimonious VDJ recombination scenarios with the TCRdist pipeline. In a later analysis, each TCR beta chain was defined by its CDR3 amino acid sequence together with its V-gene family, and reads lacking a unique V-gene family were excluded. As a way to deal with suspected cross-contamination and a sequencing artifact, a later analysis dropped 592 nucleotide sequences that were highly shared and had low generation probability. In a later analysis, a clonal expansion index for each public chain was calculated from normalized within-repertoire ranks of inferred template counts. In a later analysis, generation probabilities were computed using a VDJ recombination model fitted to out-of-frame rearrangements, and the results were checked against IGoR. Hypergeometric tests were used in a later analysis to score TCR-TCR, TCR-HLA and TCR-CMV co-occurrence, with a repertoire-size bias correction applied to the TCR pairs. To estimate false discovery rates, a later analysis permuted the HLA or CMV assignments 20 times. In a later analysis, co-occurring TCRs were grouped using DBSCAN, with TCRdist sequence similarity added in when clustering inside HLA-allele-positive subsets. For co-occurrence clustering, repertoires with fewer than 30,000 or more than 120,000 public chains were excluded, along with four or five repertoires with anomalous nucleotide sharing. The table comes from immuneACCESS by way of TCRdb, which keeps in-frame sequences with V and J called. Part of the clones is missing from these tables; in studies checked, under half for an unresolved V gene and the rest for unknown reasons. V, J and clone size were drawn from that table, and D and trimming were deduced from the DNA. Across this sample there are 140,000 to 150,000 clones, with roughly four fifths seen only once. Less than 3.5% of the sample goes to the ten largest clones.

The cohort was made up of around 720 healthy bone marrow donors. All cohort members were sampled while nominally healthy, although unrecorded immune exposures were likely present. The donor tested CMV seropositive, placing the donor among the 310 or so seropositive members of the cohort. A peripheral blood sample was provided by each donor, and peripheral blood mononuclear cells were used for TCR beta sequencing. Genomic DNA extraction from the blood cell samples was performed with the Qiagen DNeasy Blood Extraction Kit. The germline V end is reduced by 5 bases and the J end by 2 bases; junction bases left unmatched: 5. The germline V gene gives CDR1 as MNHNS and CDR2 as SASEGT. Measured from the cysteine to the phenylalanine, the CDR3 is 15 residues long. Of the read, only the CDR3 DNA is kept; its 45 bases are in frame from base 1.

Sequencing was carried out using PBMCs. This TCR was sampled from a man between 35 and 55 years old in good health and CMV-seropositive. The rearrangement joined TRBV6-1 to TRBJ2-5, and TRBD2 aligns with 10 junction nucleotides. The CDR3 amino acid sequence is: CASSTRLAGQETQYF. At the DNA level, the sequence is TGTGCCAGCAGTACCAGACTAGCGGGTCAAGAGACCCAGTACTTC.